Below are 3 T cell receptor beta chains sequenced from a single sample in a study of cytomegalovirus exposure and HLA in healthy donors. The PCR used 60 Vbeta and 13 Jbeta primers. Data came from immunoSEQ multiplex PCR; TCRdb stores just in-frame clones and leaves some out. The sample consists of 170,000 or so clones, 77% of them appearing once. Sequences were obtained from PBMCs. Source of these receptors: a woman aged 25-40 years in good health and CMV-seronegative.

This chain links TRBV6-5 with TRBJ1-5; D may be TRBD1 (5 bases). The CDR3 loop spans 13 amino acids. CDR1 is MNHEY and CDR2 is SVGAGI in the germline V gene. V was pared by 7 bases and J by 4 bases, with 11 bases between. The CDR3 coding sequence is TGTGCCAGCACCCGGGGGAGTAATCAGCCCCAGCATTTT. Translating it yields CASTRGSNQPQHF.

This clone appeared once. This sequence joins TRBV11-2 and TRBJ2-1, with 7 bases aligning to TRBD2. Germline CDR1 reads SGHAT; CDR2 reads FQNNGV. There are 13 residues in the CDR3. CDR3 coding DNA: TGTGCAACTACCCAGGGAGGGTACAATGAGCAGTTCTTC. The encoded protein is CATTQGGYNEQFF. Full variable domain (missing parts from reference TRBV11-2 and TRBJ2-1): EAGVAQSPRYKIIEKRQSVAFWCNPISGHATLYWYQQILGQGPKLLIQFQNNGVVDDSQLPKDRFSAERLKGVDSTLKIQPAKLEDSAVYLCATTQGGYNEQFFGPGTRLTVL.

The table lists this clone with many counts. V is TRBV4-2 and J is TRBJ1-6; D not certain. The germline V gene has CDR1 LGHNA and CDR2 YNFKEQ. Trimming removed 4 bases from V and 7 bases from J, with 8 bases in between. CDR3 length: 13 amino acids. This CDR3 reads CASSRELNSPLHF. CDR3 in DNA: TGTGCCAGCAGCCGAGAGCTAAATTCACCCCTCCACTTT.